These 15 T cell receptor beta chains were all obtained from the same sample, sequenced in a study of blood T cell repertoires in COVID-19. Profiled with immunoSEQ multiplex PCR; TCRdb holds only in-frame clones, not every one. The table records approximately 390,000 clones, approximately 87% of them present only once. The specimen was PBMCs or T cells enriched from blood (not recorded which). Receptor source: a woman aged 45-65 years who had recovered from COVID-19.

CDR3 sequence: CASSFADRRTTEAFF. CDR3 bases: TGTGCCAGCAGCTTCGCGGACAGGAGGACCACTGAAGCTTTCTTT. This chain links TRBV7-9 with TRBJ1-1; 7 nucleotides line up with TRBD1. V lost 3 bases, J lost 4 bases, and 8 bases stayed unmatched. Germline assignment: CDR1 SEHNR and CDR2 FQNEAQ (reference sequence). The CDR3 sequence is 15 residues long.

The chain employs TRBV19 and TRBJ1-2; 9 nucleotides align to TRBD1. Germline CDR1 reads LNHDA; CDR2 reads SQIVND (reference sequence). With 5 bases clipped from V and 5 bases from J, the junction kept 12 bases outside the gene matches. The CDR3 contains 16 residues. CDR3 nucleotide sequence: TGTGCCAGTAGTGGCTCTGGACAGGGGTTAAGTTATGGCTACACCTTC. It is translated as CASSGSGQGLSYGYTF.

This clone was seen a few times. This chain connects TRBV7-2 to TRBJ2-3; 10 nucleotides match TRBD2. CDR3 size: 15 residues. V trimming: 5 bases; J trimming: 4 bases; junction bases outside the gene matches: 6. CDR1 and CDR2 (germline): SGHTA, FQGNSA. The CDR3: CASSKRGGQADTQYF. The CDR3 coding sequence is TGTGCCAGCAGCAAGCGGGGGGGCCAGGCAGATACGCAGTATTTT.

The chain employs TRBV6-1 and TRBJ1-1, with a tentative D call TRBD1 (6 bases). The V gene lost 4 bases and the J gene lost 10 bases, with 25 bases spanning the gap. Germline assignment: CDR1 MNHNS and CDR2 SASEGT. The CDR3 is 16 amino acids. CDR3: CASSAGWGQTLRGAFF. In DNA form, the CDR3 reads TGTGCCAGCAGTGCCGGATGGGGCCAAACTCTCAGGGGAGCTTTCTTT.

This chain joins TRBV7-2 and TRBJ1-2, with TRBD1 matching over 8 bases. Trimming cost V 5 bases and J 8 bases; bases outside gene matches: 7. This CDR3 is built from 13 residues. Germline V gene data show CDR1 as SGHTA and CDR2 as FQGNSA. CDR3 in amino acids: CASSPDRVRGYTF. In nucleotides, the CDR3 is TGTGCCAGCAGCCCGGACAGGGTGAGGGGCTACACCTTC.

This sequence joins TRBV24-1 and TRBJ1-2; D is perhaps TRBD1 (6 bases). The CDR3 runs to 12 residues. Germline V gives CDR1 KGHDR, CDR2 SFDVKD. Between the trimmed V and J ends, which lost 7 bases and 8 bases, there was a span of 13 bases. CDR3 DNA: TGTGCCACCAGCCAGGGGTTTCTGGGCTACACCTTC. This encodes CATSQGFLGYTF.

The DNA for the CDR3 is TGTGCCAGCAGTGAGCCAGGCTGGAACACTGAAGCTTTCTTT. As protein: CASSEPGWNTEAFF. This chain connects TRBV2 to TRBJ1-1; no clear D. The CDR3 is made up of 14 amino acids. V gave up 3 bases and J gave up 1 base, with 9 bases separating them. Looked up from germline, CDR1 is SNHLY and CDR2 is FYNNEI.

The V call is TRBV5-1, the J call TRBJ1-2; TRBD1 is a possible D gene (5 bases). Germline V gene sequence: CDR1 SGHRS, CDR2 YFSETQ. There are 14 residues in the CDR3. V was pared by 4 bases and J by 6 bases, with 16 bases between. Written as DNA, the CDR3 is TGCGCCAGCAGCCTCGGGTCAGGGCTGAATGGCTACACCTTC. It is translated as CASSLGSGLNGYTF.

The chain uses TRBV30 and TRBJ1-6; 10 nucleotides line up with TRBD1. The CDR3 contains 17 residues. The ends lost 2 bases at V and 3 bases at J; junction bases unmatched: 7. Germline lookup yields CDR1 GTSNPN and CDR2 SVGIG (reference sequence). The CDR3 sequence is CAWSPRQGAVYNSPLHF. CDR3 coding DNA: TGTGCCTGGAGTCCCAGACAGGGGGCGGTCTATAATTCACCCCTCCACTTT.

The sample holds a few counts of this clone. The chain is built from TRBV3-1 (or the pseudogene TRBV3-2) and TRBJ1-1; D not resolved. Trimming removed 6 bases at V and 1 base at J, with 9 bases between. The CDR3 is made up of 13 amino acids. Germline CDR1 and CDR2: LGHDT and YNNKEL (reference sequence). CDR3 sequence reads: CASRYAENTEAFF. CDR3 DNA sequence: TGTGCCAGCAGGTACGCAGAGAACACTGAAGCTTTCTTT.

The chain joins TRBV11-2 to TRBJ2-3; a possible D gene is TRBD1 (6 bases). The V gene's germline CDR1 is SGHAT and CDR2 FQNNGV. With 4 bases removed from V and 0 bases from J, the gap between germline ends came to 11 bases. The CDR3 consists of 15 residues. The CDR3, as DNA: TGTGCCAGCAGCTCCTGGACAGCTAGCACAGATACGCAGTATTTT. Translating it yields CASSSWTASTDTQYF.

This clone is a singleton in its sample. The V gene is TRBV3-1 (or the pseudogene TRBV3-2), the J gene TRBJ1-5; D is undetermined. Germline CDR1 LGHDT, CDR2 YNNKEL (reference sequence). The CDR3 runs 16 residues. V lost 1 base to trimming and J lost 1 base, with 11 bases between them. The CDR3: CASSQGAPSSNQPQHF. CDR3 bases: TGTGCCAGCAGCCAAGGGGCCCCTTCGAGCAATCAGCCCCAGCATTTT.

The CDR3 region is CASSRVIDNEQFF. CDR3 DNA sequence: TGTGCCAGCAGCCGTGTAATAGACAATGAGCAGTTCTTC. The chain employs TRBV3-1 (or the pseudogene TRBV3-2) and TRBJ2-1; D uncertain. The CDR3 has 13 amino acids. The V and J ends lost 4 bases and 5 bases respectively, with 9 bases between them. Germline CDR1 is LGHDT and CDR2 is YNNKEL (reference sequence).

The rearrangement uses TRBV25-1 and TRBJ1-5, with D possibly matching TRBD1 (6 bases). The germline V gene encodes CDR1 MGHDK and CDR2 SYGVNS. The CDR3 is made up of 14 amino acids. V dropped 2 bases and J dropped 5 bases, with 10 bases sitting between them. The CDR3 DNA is TGTGCCAGCAGTGAAGGGGGCCGCGATCAGCCCCAGCATTTT. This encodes CASSEGGRDQPQHF. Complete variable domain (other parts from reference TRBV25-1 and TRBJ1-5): EADIYQTPRYLVIGTGKKITLECSQTMGHDKMYWYQQDPGMELHLIHYSYGVNSTEKGDLSSESTVSRIRTEHFPLTLESARPSHTSQYLCASSEGGRDQPQHFGDGTRLSIL.

In DNA form, the CDR3 reads TGCGCCAGCAGCCAAGATCGCGGGGGGGCGGGGTACGAGCAGTACTTC. Its protein is CASSQDRGGAGYEQYF. The chain has TRBV4-1 and TRBJ2-7, with TRBD2 identical over 9 bases. Germline CDR1 MGHRA, CDR2 YSYEKL. The CDR3 contains 16 residues. J gave up 4 bases and V 0 bases, and 7 bases lay outside the gene matches.